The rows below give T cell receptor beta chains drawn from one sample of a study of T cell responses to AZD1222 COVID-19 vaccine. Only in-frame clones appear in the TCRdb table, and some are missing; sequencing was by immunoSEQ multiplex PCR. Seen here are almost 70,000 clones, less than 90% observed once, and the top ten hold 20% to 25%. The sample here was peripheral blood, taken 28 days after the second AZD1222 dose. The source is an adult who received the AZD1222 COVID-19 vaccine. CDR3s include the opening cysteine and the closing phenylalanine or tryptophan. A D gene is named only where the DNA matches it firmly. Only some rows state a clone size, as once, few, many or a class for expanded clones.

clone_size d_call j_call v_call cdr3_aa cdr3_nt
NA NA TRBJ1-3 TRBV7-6 CASSLVTASSGNTIYF TGTGCCAGCAGCTTAGTAACAGCCTCCTCCGGAAACACCATATATTTT
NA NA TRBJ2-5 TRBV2 CASCTVEETQYF TGTGCCAGCTGTACTGTAGAAGAGACCCAGTACTTC
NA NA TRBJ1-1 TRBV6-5 CASRDSNHNTEAFF TGTGCCAGCAGGGACAGTAATCATAACACTGAAGCTTTCTTT
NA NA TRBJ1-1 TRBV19 CASSIDPQKRLNTEAFF TGTGCCAGTAGTATAGATCCCCAGAAAAGACTGAACACTGAAGCTTTCTTT
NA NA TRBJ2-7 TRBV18 CASSLDSYEQYF TGTGCCAGCTCACTGGATTCCTACGAGCAGTACTTC
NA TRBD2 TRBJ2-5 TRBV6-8 CASIEGSGGVGETQYF TGTGCCAGCATCGAGGGAAGCGGGGGGGTTGGAGAGACCCAGTACTTC
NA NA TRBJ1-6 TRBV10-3 CAIRGSSYNSPLHF TGTGCCATCAGGGGCAGCTCCTATAATTCACCCCTCCACTTT
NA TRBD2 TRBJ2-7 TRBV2 CASSDGGFGGRFSYEQYF TGTGCCAGCAGTGATGGGGGGTTTGGCGGGAGGTTCTCCTACGAGCAGTACTTC
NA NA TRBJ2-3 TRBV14 CASSPRTPRGPDTQYF TGTGCCAGCAGCCCCCGGACCCCGAGGGGTCCAGATACGCAGTATTTT
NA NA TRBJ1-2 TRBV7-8 CASSLSRGGYTF TGTGCCAGCAGCTTATCGAGAGGTGGCTACACCTTC
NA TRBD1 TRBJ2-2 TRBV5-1 CASRLGQGTGELFF TGCGCCAGCAGATTGGGACAGGGGACCGGGGAGCTGTTTTTT
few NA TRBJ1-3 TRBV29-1 CSARLRARYGNTIYF TGCAGCGCCCGGTTGAGGGCACGGTATGGAAACACCATATATTTT
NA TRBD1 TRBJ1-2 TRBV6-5 CASSYSDRDYGYTF TGTGCCAGCAGTTACTCCGACAGGGATTATGGCTACACCTTC
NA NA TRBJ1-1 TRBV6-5 CASSSSGTRNTEAFF TGTGCCAGCAGTTCGTCCGGGACACGGAACACTGAAGCTTTCTTT
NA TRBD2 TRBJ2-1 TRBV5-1 CASSPGGANGPNEQFF TGCGCCAGCAGCCCCGGGGGGGCGAACGGGCCGAATGAGCAGTTCTTC
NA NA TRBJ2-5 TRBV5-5 CASSLGQGRETQYF TGTGCCAGCAGCTTGGGGCAGGGAAGAGAGACCCAGTACTTC
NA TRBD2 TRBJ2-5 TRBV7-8 CASSLANPGLAAVETQYF TGTGCCAGCAGCTTAGCGAACCCGGGACTAGCGGCAGTAGAGACCCAGTACTTC
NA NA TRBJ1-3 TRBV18 CASSSLDWGSGNTIYF TGTGCCAGCTCATCATTGGATTGGGGCTCTGGAAACACCATATATTTT
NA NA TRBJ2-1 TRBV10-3 CAISVLFYNEQFF TGTGCCATCAGTGTACTCTTCTACAATGAGCAGTTCTTC
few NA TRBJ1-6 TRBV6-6 CASEGSGSPLHF TGTGCCAGCGAGGGGTCCGGATCACCCCTCCACTTT
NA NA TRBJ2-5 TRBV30 CACRSGPRGTQYF TGTGCCTGTAGGAGTGGACCGCGAGGGACCCAGTACTTC
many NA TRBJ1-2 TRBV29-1 CSVSQNGYTF TGCAGCGTTTCGCAGAATGGCTACACCTTC
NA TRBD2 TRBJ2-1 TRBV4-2 CASSQSGGGNEQFF TGTGCCAGCAGCCAATCGGGGGGGGGCAATGAGCAGTTCTTC
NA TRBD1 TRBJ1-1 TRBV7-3 CASSLYTGQGLNTEAFF TGTGCCAGCAGCTTGTATACGGGACAGGGGCTAAACACTGAAGCTTTCTTT
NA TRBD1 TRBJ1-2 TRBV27 CASSLSGGANGYTF TGTGCCAGCAGTTTATCAGGGGGCGCGAATGGCTACACCTTC
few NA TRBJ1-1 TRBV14 CASSQDWNTEAFF TGTGCCAGCAGCCAAGATTGGAACACTGAAGCTTTCTTT
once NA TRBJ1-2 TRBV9 CASSVDGSTRGYTF TGTGCCAGCAGCGTAGATGGCAGCACACGTGGCTACACCTTC
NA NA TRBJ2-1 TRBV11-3 CASSLGGTDYNEQFF TGTGCCAGCAGCTTAGGAGGAACCGACTACAATGAGCAGTTCTTC
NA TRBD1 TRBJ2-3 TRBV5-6 CASSFRQGFSDTQYF TGTGCCAGCAGCTTCAGACAGGGGTTCTCCGATACGCAGTATTTT
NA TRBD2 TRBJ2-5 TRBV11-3 CASSLGSGDQETQYF TGTGCCAGCAGCTTAGGTAGCGGGGACCAAGAGACCCAGTACTTC